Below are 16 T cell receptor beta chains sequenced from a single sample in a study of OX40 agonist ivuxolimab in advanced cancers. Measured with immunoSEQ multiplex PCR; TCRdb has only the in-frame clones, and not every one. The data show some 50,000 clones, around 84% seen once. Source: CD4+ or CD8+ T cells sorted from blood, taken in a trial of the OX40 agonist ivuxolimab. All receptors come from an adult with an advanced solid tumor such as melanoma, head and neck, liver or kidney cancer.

DNA of the CDR3: TGTGCCAGCAGCTTGCAGCTCCGGAACACCGGGGAGCTGTTTTTT. The encoded protein is CASSLQLRNTGELFF. The chain uses TRBV5-6 and TRBJ2-2; D not resolved. Germline assignment: CDR1 SGHDT and CDR2 YYEEEE. The CDR3 covers 15 residues. V was clipped by 1 base and J by 1 base, with 8 bases between them. Using reference TRBV5-6 and TRBJ2-2 for the parts outside the CDR3, the full variable domain is DAGVTQSPTHLIKTRGQQVTLRCSPKSGHDTVSWYQQALGQGPQFIFQYYEEEERQRGNFPDRFSGHQFPNYSSELNVNALLLGDSALYLCASSLQLRNTGELFFGEGSRLTVL.

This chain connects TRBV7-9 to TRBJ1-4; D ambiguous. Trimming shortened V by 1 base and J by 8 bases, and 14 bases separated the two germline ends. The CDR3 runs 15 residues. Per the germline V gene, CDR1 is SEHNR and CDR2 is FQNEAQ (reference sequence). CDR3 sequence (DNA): TGTGCCAGCAGCTTAGGAGGGTCAAGAGGGGAAAAACTGTTTTTT. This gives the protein CASSLGGSRGEKLFF.

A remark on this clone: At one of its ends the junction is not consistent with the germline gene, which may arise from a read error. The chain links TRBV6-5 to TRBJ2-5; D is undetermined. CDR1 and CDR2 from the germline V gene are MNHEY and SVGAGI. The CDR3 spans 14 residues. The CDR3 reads CAGRIGGLGETQYF. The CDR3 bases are TGTGCCGGCAGGATAGGTGGATTAGGGGAGACCCAGTACTTC.

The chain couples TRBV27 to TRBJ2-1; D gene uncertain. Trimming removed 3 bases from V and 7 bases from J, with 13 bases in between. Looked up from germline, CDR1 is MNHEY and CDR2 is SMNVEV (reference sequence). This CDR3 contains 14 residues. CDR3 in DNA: TGTGCCAGCAGTTTGGAGTCTCTGAGGAATGAGCAGTTCTTC. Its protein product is CASSLESLRNEQFF.

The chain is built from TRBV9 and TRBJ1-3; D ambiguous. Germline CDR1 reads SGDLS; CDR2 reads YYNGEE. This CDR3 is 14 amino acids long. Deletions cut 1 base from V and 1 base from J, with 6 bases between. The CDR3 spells CASSVLSSGNTIYF. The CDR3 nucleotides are TGTGCCAGCAGCGTATTGTCTTCTGGAAACACCATATATTTT.

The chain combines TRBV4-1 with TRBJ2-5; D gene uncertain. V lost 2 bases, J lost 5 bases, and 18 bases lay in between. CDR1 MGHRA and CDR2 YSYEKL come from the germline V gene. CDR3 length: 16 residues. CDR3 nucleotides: TGCGCCAGCAGCCAAACCCTTTTGGCTGGCAGGGAGACCCAGTACTTC. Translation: CASSQTLLAGRETQYF.

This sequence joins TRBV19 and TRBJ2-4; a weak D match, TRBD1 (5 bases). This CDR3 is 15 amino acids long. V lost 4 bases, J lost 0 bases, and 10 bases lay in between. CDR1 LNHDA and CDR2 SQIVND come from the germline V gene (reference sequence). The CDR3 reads CASSKTGVAKNIQYF. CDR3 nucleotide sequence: TGTGCCAGTAGTAAAACAGGAGTAGCCAAAAACATTCAGTACTTC.

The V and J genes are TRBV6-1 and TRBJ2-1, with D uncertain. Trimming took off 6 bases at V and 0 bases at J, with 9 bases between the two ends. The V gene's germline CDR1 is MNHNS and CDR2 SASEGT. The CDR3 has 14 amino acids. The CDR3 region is CASSKALSYNEQFF. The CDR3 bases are TGTGCCAGCAGCAAGGCTCTCTCCTACAATGAGCAGTTCTTC.

The CDR3 DNA is TGTGCCAGCAGTCCCGCAGGGGGGGGGATTCTAGGCATATATTTT. This codes for CASSPAGGGILGIYF. The chain joins TRBV28 to TRBJ1-3; 7 bases fit TRBD1. The germline gives CDR1 MDHEN, CDR2 SYDVKM. The trim removed 5 bases at V and 12 bases at J, leaving 16 bases unmatched. The CDR3 has 15 amino acids.

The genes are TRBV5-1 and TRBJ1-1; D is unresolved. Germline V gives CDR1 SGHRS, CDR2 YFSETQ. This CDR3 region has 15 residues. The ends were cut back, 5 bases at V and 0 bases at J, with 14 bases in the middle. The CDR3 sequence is CASRVGGRLNTEAFF. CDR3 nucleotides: TGCGCCAGCAGAGTTGGCGGACGCCTGAACACTGAAGCTTTCTTT.

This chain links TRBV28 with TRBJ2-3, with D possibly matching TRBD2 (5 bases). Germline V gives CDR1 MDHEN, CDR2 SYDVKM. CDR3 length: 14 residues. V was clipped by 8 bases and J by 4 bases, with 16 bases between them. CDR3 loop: CASYSATGADTQYF. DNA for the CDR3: TGTGCCAGCTATAGCGCTACTGGGGCAGATACGCAGTATTTT.

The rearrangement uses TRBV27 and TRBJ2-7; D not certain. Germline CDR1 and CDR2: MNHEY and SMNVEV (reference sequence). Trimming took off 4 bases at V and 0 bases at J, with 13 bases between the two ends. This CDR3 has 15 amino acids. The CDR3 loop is CASSSPGSSSYEQYF. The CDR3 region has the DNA TGTGCCAGCAGTTCTCCCGGGTCCAGCTCCTACGAGCAGTACTTC.

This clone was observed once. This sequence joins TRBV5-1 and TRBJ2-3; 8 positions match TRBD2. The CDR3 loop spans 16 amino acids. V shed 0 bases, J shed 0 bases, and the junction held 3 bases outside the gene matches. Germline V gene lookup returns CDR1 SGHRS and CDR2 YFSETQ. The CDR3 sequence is CASSLESSGSTDTQYF. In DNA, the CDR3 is TGCGCCAGCAGCTTGGAATCTAGCGGGAGCACAGATACGCAGTATTTT.

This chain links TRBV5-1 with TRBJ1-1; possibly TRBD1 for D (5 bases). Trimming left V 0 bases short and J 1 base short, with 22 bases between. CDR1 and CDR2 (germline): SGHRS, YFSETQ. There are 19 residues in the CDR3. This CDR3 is CASSLVSGRYRIQNTEAFF. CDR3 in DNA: TGCGCCAGCAGCTTGGTATCCGGGCGATACAGGATACAGAACACTGAAGCTTTCTTT.

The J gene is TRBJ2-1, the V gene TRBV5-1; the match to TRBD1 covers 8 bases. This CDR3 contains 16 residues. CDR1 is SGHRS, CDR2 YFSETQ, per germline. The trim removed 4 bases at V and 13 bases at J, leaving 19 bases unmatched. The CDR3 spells CASSPGQGLLGLVQFF. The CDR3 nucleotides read TGCGCCAGCAGCCCCGGACAGGGTTTACTCGGGTTGGTTCAGTTCTTC.

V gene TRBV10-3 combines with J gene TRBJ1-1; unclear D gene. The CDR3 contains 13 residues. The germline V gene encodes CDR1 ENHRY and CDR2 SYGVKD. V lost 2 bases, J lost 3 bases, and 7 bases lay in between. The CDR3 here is CAISEAKDTEAFF. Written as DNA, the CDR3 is TGTGCCATCAGTGAGGCCAAAGACACTGAAGCTTTCTTT.